This TCR beta chain was captured by sequencing in a study of somatic mutations in cytotoxic T cells in rheumatoid arthritis. Background on the study: A subset of V beta antibody-stained T-cell populations was isolated by flow sorting, reaching nearly 100% purity, and this subset included V beta1+ cells that went on to TCRB sequencing. General study points: In about an eighth of the 65 patients, the largest CD8+ clone exceeded 20% of CD8+ cells. CD8+ T cells showed clonality that did not differ significantly between patients with rheumatoid arthritis and age-matched healthy controls.

In the case of this clone: Antigen unknown.

Among the healthy controls, all of them blood donors, the median age was 56 years (range 21-70) and more than 50% were female. The repertoire was sequenced with immunoSEQ multiplex PCR; TCRdb's copy has only in-frame clones and lacks some. The data hold 25,000 to 30,000 clones, with roughly 70% observed a single time. Germline V gives CDR1 SGHVS, CDR2 FNYEAQ. This CDR3 has 14 amino acids. V dropped 5 bases and J dropped 5 bases, with 13 bases sitting between them. This clonotype was sampled from a woman under 30 in good health. V and J are TRBV7-6 and TRBJ2-1, with D possibly being TRBD2 (5 bases). Sequencing was carried out using CD8+ T cells sorted from blood. CDR3 protein: CASSPINSDNEQFF. CDR3 DNA: TGTGCCAGCAGCCCAATAAATAGCGACAATGAGCAGTTCTTC.